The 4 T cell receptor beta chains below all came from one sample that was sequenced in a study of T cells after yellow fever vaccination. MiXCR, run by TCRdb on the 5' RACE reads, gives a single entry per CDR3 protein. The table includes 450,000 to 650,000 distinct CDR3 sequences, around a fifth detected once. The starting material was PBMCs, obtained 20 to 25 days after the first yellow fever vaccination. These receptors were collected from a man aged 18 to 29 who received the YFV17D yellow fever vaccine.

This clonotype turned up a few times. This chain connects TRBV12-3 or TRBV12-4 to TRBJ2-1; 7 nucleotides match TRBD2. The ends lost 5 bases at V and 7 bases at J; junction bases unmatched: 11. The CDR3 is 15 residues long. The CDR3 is CASSNYPTGGNEQFF. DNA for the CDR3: TGTGCCAGCAGTAACTACCCGACCGGGGGGAATGAGCAGTTCTTC.

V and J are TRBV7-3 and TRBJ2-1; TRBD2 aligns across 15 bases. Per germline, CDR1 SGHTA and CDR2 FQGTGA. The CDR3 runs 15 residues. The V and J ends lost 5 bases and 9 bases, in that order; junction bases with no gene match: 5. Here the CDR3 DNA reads TGTGCCAGCAGCCCCGGACTAGCGGGGGGGATTGAGCAGTTCTTC. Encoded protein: CASSPGLAGGIEQFF. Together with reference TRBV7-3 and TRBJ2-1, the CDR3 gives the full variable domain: GAGVSQTPSNKVTEKGKYVELRCDPISGHTALYWYRQSLGQGPEFLIYFQGTGAADDSGLPNDRFFAVRPEGSVSTLKIQRTERGDSAVYLCASSPGLAGGIEQFFGPGTRLTVL.

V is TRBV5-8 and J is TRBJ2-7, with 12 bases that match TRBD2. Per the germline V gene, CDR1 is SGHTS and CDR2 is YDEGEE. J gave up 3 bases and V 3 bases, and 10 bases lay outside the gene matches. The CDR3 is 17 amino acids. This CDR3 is CASSSGGLAGTFYEQYV. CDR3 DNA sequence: TGTGCCAGCAGCTCGGGCGGACTAGCGGGGACCTTCTACGAGCAGTACGTC.

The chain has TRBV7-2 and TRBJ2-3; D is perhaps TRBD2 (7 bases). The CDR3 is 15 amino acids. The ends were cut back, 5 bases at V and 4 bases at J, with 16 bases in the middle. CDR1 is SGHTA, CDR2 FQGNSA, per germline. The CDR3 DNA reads TGTGCCAGCAGCCCCGCCGGGGGGCACGCAGATACGCAGTATTTT. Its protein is CASSPAGGHADTQYF.